The next 13 T cell receptor beta chains were all read from a single sample in a study of graft-versus-host responses after intestinal transplantation. Intraepithelial plus lamina propria lymphocytes were released by processing graft tissue. Clones were sequenced by immunoSEQ multiplex PCR, and TCRdb holds only the in-frame ones, with some missing. The data hold some 40,000 clones, with approximately 86% observed a single time. Source: ileum tissue, taken around 200 days after intestinal transplant. Receptors originate from a human patient who received an intestinal transplant, so some T cells may come from the graft donor.

V and J are TRBV29-1 and TRBJ2-1; 7 bases are shared with TRBD1. Trimming cost V 4 bases and J 3 bases; bases outside gene matches: 3. Germline V gives CDR1 SQVTM, CDR2 ANQGSEA. The CDR3 runs to 13 residues. CDR3 in DNA: TGCAGCGTTGCAGGGGGTGGCTACAATGAGCAGTTCTTC. This sequence encodes CSVAGGGYNEQFF.

The table lists this clone with a few counts. The gene calls are TRBV25-1 and TRBJ1-1; 11 bases are shared with TRBD1. The CDR3 is made up of 16 amino acids. Germline CDR1 MGHDK, CDR2 SYGVNS. Trimming cost V 7 bases and J 5 bases; bases outside gene matches: 12. Here the CDR3 reads CASKTSRDRGGTEAFF. The CDR3 nucleotides are TGTGCCAGCAAAACCAGTCGGGACAGGGGGGGGACTGAAGCTTTCTTT.

The chain has TRBV5-4 and TRBJ2-3, with 9 bases aligning to TRBD2. V was clipped by 7 bases and J by 3 bases; unmatched bases: 6. Germline-derived CDR1 and CDR2 are SGHNT and YYREEE (reference sequence). The CDR3 contains 14 residues. The CDR3 region has the DNA TGTGCCAGCGCTACTAGCGGGCCTACAGATACGCAGTATTTT. Protein product: CASATSGPTDTQYF.

This clone was observed a single time. The chain couples TRBV11-2 to TRBJ2-5, with D perhaps TRBD2 (7 bases). The CDR3 totals 15 residues. Germline assignment: CDR1 SGHAT and CDR2 FQNNGV. Trimming removed 3 bases at V and 5 bases at J, with 16 bases between. For the CDR3, the DNA is TGTGCCAGCAGCTTCTGGGGGGGGCCCGGTGAGACCCAGTACTTC. This encodes CASSFWGGPGETQYF.

The chain uses TRBV30 and TRBJ2-3; 12 positions agree with TRBD2. Unmatched junction bases numbered 3, after V lost 0 bases and J lost 5 bases. This CDR3 region has 15 residues. Looked up from germline, CDR1 is GTSNPN and CDR2 is SVGIG (reference sequence). The CDR3, as DNA: TGTGCCTGGAGTGTTCTAGCGGGGGGGGGAGATACGCAGTATTTT. Amino acids: CAWSVLAGGGDTQYF.

This clone came up a few times. The chain has TRBV7-9 and TRBJ2-2; TRBD1 agrees at 7 bases. The CDR3 spans 16 residues. Germline V gene lookup returns CDR1 SEHNR and CDR2 FQNEAQ (reference sequence). V dropped 0 bases and J dropped 1; count of bases not matched to a gene: 2. CDR3 nucleotides: TGTGCCAGCAGCTTAGCTCGGACAGGGAACACCGGGGAGCTGTTTTTT. Translating gives CASSLARTGNTGELFF.

The genes are TRBV10-3 and TRBJ1-5; 8 bases align to TRBD1. Germline V CDR1 and CDR2: ENHRY, SYGVKD. CDR3 size: 18 residues. Trimming took 4 bases from V and 2 from J; bases not matched to a gene: 13. CDR3 amino acids: CAISGSRGAGQGNQPQHF. The CDR3 nucleotides are TGTGCCATCAGTGGTTCCCGTGGGGCGGGACAGGGCAATCAGCCCCAGCATTTT.

V usage is TRBV30 and J usage is TRBJ2-5, with 13 bases fitting TRBD2. Germline CDR1 is GTSNPN and CDR2 is SVGIG (reference sequence). The CDR3 extends over 19 amino acids. V was clipped by 0 bases and J by 5 bases; unmatched bases: 15. The CDR3 sequence is CAWSVLPGLAGSRGETQYF. In nucleotides, the CDR3 is TGTGCCTGGAGTGTACTTCCGGGACTAGCGGGGTCCCGGGGGGAGACCCAGTACTTC.

The chain links TRBV4-1 to TRBJ2-1; no clear D gene. The CDR3 spans 15 residues. Trimming pared 2 bases from V and 8 bases from J, leaving 16 bases between. Germline values: CDR1 MGHRA, CDR2 YSYEKL. The CDR3 bases are TGCGCCAGCAGCCAAACGATACGGGTCCTACATGAGCAGTTCTTC. The encoded protein is CASSQTIRVLHEQFF.

This clone came up a few times. V gene TRBV27 combines with J gene TRBJ2-7; the match to TRBD1 covers 7 bases. Germline CDR1 is MNHEY and CDR2 is SMNVEV (reference sequence). After removal of 3 bases from V and 0 bases from J, the junction contained 5 bases not matched to a gene. The CDR3 sequence is 15 residues long. CDR3 residues: CASSLWTGLSYEQYF. The CDR3 nucleotides are TGTGCCAGCAGTTTGTGGACAGGCCTCTCCTACGAGCAGTACTTC.

The V call is TRBV2, the J call TRBJ2-2; 7 positions agree with TRBD1. CDR1 is SNHLY, CDR2 FYNNEI, per germline. Trimming at V came to 1 base and at J to 5 bases, leaving 1 base not matched to a gene. The CDR3 has 14 residues. CDR3 region: CASSEVRGTGELFF. CDR3 DNA sequence: TGTGCCAGCAGTGAAGTCAGGGGGACCGGGGAGCTGTTTTTT.

This chain connects TRBV5-1 to TRBJ1-2, with D perhaps matching TRBD1 (5 bases). Germline V gives CDR1 SGHRS, CDR2 YFSETQ. The CDR3 loop spans 14 amino acids. V lost 4 bases, J lost 6 bases, and 16 bases lay in between. The CDR3 coding sequence is TGCGCCAGCAGCCTTTTCGGGGGTGAAGATGGCTACACCTTC. This translates into CASSLFGGEDGYTF.

The chain uses TRBV7-9 and TRBJ1-1, with D unclear. Trimming took off 4 bases at V and 1 base at J, with 13 bases between the two ends. The CDR3 loop spans 15 amino acids. CDR1 SEHNR and CDR2 FQNEAQ come from the germline V gene (reference sequence). The CDR3 region is CASSSRGEGNTEAFF. DNA for the CDR3: TGTGCCAGCAGCTCCCGCGGGGAGGGGAACACTGAAGCTTTCTTT.